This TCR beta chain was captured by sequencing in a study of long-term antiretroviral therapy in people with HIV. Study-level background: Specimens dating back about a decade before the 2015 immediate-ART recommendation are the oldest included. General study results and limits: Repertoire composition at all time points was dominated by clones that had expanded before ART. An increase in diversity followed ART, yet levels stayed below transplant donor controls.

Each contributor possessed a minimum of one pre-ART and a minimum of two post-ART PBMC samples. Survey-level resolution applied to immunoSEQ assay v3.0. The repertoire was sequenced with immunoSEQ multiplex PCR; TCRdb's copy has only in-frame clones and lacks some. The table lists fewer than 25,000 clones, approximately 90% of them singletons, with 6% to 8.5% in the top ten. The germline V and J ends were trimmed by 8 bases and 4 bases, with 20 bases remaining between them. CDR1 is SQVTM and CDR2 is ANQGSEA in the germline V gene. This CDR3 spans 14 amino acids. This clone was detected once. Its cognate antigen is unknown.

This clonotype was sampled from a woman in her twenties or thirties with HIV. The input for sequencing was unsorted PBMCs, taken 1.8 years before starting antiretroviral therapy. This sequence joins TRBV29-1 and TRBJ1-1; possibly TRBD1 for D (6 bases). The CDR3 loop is CSSSGGGVSTEAFF. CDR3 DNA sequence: TGCAGCTCTTCCGGAGGGGGTGTTAGCACTGAAGCTTTCTTT.